This T cell receptor beta chain is from a study of blood T cell repertoires in COVID-19. Sequenced by immunoSEQ multiplex PCR; TCRdb stores in-frame clones only, minus some. The data contain roughly 190,000 clones, approximately 94% of them seen just once; the ten biggest clones take up about 0.76%. A single count supports this clone. Germline V gene lookup returns CDR1 SGHAT and CDR2 FQNNGV. Trimming took off 5 bases at V and 2 bases at J, with 9 bases between the two ends. CDR3 length: 14 residues. The TCR originated in a man aged 25-45 years with COVID-19, enrolled during active disease. The chain joins TRBV11-2 to TRBJ2-2, with D perhaps TRBD1 (6 bases). Sequenced input: peripheral blood. The CDR3 spells CASSRRGNTGELFF. CDR3 sequence (DNA): TGTGCCAGCAGCCGCAGGGGAAACACCGGGGAGCTGTTTTTT.